The rows below give T cell receptor beta chains drawn from one sample of a study of blood T cell repertoires in COVID-19. This table comes from immunoSEQ multiplex PCR, and its TCRdb copy is limited to in-frame clones, with some not included. The table shows some 90,000 clones, with 89% occurring only once. The sequenced sample consisted of peripheral blood. The origin of the receptors is a woman aged 80 or over with active COVID-19. CDR3s include the opening cysteine and the closing phenylalanine or tryptophan. The D gene is left open where the match is weak. Clone size is stated in some rows and not others, as once, few, many or a class when expanded.

j_call d_call v_call cdr3_length clone_size cdr3_aa cdr3_nt
TRBJ2-7 TRBD2 TRBV28 16 - CASSLWAGTSGYEQYF TGTGCCAGCAGTCTTTGGGCCGGGACTAGCGGCTACGAGCAGTACTTC
TRBJ2-3 TRBD1 TRBV2 14 - CASRPQGGTDTQYF TGTGCCAGCAGACCACAGGGGGGCACAGATACGCAGTATTTT
TRBJ2-2 TRBD2 TRBV4-2 18 - CASRRGLAGGGNTGELFF TGTGCCAGCAGGAGAGGACTAGCGGGAGGGGGAAACACCGGGGAGCTGTTTTTT
TRBJ2-5 TRBD2 TRBV24-1 16 - CATSDFPAGGGETQYF TGTGCCACCAGTGATTTCCCAGCGGGAGGTGGGGAGACCCAGTACTTC
TRBJ2-1 TRBD2 TRBV11-2 15 - CASSAGTSGISEQFF TGTGCCAGCAGCGCCGGGACTAGCGGGATTAGTGAGCAGTTCTTC
TRBJ2-3 TRBD2 TRBV4-1 16 - CASSQVASGGTDTQYF TGCGCCAGCAGCCAAGTGGCTAGCGGTGGCACAGATACGCAGTATTTT
TRBJ2-5 TRBD2 TRBV29-1 14 - CSVRGREGPGTQYF TGCAGCGTTCGGGGGCGGGAGGGCCCGGGGACCCAGTACTTC
TRBJ1-1 - TRBV27 13 - CASSYRRDTEAFF TGTGCCAGCAGTTACAGGAGGGACACTGAAGCTTTCTTT
TRBJ1-6 - TRBV7-9 14 - CASSFGQQGSPLHF TGTGCCAGCAGCTTCGGACAGCAGGGTTCACCCCTCCACTTT
TRBJ1-2 - TRBV21-1 16 - CASRAPAQGKNYGYTF TGTGCCAGCAGAGCCCCAGCGCAGGGTAAAAACTATGGCTACACCTTC
TRBJ1-1 - TRBV11-3 11 - CASAGGTEAFF TGTGCCAGTGCGGGGGGCACTGAAGCTTTCTTT
TRBJ2-1 - TRBV7-9 15 - CASSLGAGYIGEQFF TGTGCCAGCAGCTTAGGGGCAGGGTATATAGGAGAGCAGTTCTTC
TRBJ2-7 TRBD1 TRBV19 15 - CASSIDRTGLDEQYF TGTGCCAGTAGTATAGATCGGACAGGGTTAGACGAGCAGTACTTC
TRBJ2-1 TRBD2 TRBV19 15 - CASSPGTSGRSEQFF TGTGCCAGTAGTCCCGGGACTAGCGGGAGGAGCGAGCAGTTCTTC
TRBJ2-7 TRBD1 TRBV28 13 - CASRQGGSGEQYF TGTGCCAGCAGACAAGGGGGCTCGGGCGAGCAGTACTTC
TRBJ2-3 - TRBV7-3 15 - CASSEGGYFGDTQYF TGTGCCAGCAGCGAAGGGGGTTATTTCGGAGATACGCAGTATTTT
TRBJ1-1 - TRBV12-3/TRBV12-4 13 - CASSFGGNTEAFF TGTGCCAGCAGTTTCGGCGGTAACACTGAAGCTTTCTTT
TRBJ2-7 - TRBV19 13 - CASSTIDGGEQYF TGTGCCAGTAGTACGATAGACGGCGGAGAGCAGTACTTC
TRBJ1-1 TRBD1 TRBV11-2 14 few CASSPGQESLRAFF TGTGCCAGCAGCCCCGGACAGGAATCACTCCGGGCTTTCTTT
TRBJ2-7 - TRBV7-2 15 - CASSSGEPYSYEQYF TGTGCCAGCAGCAGTGGGGAGCCCTACTCCTACGAGCAGTACTTC
TRBJ2-3 TRBD1 TRBV27 15 - CASSPRVAGGDTQYF TGTGCCAGCAGTCCTCGGGTCGCAGGGGGAGATACGCAGTATTTT
TRBJ2-1 TRBD2 TRBV5-6 15 - CASSLGLAGYNEQFF TGTGCCAGCAGCCTAGGACTAGCGGGATACAATGAGCAGTTCTTC
TRBJ1-6 TRBD1 TRBV5-6 15 - CASSLRTGQSSPLHF TGTGCCAGCAGCTTGAGGACAGGGCAATCTTCACCCCTCCACTTT
TRBJ2-2 - TRBV5-6 15 - CASSLTQGGGGELFF TGTGCCAGCAGCCTCACGCAGGGAGGGGGCGGGGAGCTGTTTTTT
TRBJ1-2 TRBD1 TRBV5-1 15 - CASSRVGQGADGYTF TGCGCCAGCAGCCGCGTGGGACAGGGGGCGGATGGCTACACCTTC
TRBJ2-7 - TRBV28 15 - CASTLGGGGSYEQYF TGTGCCAGCACCCTTGGGGGCGGGGGCTCCTACGAGCAGTACTTC
TRBJ1-1 - TRBV6-2/TRBV6-3 13 - CASSVGQIPQAFF TGTGCCAGCAGTGTCGGACAGATCCCTCAAGCTTTCTTT
TRBJ1-2 - TRBV28 16 few CASTSRVTDSYYGYTF TGTGCCAGCACCTCTAGGGTCACGGACAGTTACTATGGCTACACCTTC
TRBJ2-3 TRBD2 TRBV3-1/TRBV3-2 16 - CASSQEAGGGTDTQYF TGTGCCAGCAGCCAAGAGGCGGGGGGGGGCACAGATACGCAGTATTTT
TRBJ1-2 TRBD1 TRBV6-6 13 once CASSPASDRGDTF TGTGCCAGCAGTCCTGCAAGTGACAGGGGGGACACCTTC
TRBJ2-7 - TRBV28 13 - CASSLSERARQYF TGTGCCAGCAGTTTATCAGAGCGGGCGCGGCAGTACTTC
TRBJ2-7 TRBD1 TRBV25-1 14 - CASSGTRQGYEQYF TGTGCCAGCAGTGGGACCAGACAGGGCTACGAGCAGTACTTC
TRBJ1-5 - TRBV27 15 - CASGRGGEGNQPQHF TGTGCCAGCGGCCGAGGGGGTGAGGGCAATCAGCCCCAGCATTTT
TRBJ2-4 - TRBV19 14 - CASSPSGRGDIQYF TGTGCCAGTAGTCCCTCCGGCAGGGGGGACATTCAGTACTTC
TRBJ1-6 - TRBV28 12 - CASRPGLRSLHF TGTGCCAGCAGACCGGGACTTAGGTCCCTCCACTTT
TRBJ2-3 - TRBV18 13 - CASSLGGTDTQYF TGTGCCAGCTCACTCGGAGGGACAGATACGCAGTATTTT
TRBJ2-3 - TRBV14 14 - CASSQDGTIGTQYF TGTGCCAGCAGCCAAGATGGGACAATCGGTACGCAGTATTTT
TRBJ2-1 TRBD2 TRBV14 17 - CASSQTSGKSSYNEQFF TGTGCCAGCAGCCAGACTAGCGGCAAGAGCTCCTACAATGAGCAGTTCTTC
TRBJ1-5 - TRBV10-3 14 - CAISPLKSNQPQHF TGTGCCATCAGCCCCTTAAAAAGCAATCAGCCCCAGCATTTT
TRBJ1-2 TRBD1 TRBV9 14 once CASRSGTGGEGYTF TGTGCCAGCAGATCCGGGACAGGGGGCGAAGGCTACACCTTC
TRBJ2-7 - TRBV9 15 - CASSVEPAPSYEQYF TGTGCCAGCAGCGTAGAGCCAGCGCCGTCCTACGAGCAGTACTTC
TRBJ2-1 - TRBV13 15 - CASSQSTGNEHEQFF TGTGCCAGCAGCCAAAGTACGGGGAATGAGCATGAGCAGTTCTTC
TRBJ1-1 - TRBV7-8 14 - CASSLVGGNTEAFF TGTGCCAGCAGCTTAGTGGGAGGGAACACTGAAGCTTTCTTT
TRBJ2-1 TRBD1 TRBV9 15 - CASSVTGDSYNEQFF TGTGCCAGCAGCGTGACAGGGGACTCCTACAATGAGCAGTTCTTC
TRBJ2-2 - TRBV7-3 16 - CASSLTVRRDTGELFF TGTGCCAGCAGCTTAACGGTCAGGCGCGACACCGGGGAGCTGTTTTTT
TRBJ2-7 TRBD1 TRBV27 15 - CASSFRTGGGYEQYF TGTGCCAGCAGTTTCCGGACAGGGGGCGGCTACGAGCAGTACTTC
TRBJ2-5 - TRBV28 12 once CASSFFGETQYF TGTGCCAGCAGTTTTTTCGGTGAGACCCAGTACTTC
TRBJ2-4 - TRBV28 15 - CASSLPLLAKNIQYF TGTGCCAGCAGCCTCCCTCTTCTAGCCAAAAACATTCAGTACTTC
TRBJ2-7 TRBD2 TRBV7-2 14 - CASSSAGASYEQYF TGTGCCAGCAGTTCAGCGGGAGCCTCCTACGAGCAGTACTTC
TRBJ1-1 - TRBV18 14 - CASSPTVKNTEAFF TGTGCCAGCTCGCCCACAGTTAAGAACACTGAAGCTTTCTTT
TRBJ2-1 - TRBV9 13 - CASSERPGNEQFF TGTGCCAGCAGCGAGAGGCCGGGGAATGAGCAGTTCTTC
TRBJ1-5 TRBD1 TRBV6-5 14 - CASSRDRGLTPQHF TGTGCCAGCAGCAGGGACAGGGGGCTTACGCCCCAGCATTTT
TRBJ1-1 - TRBV4-3 13 - CASSRGLHTEAFF TGCGCCAGCAGCCGGGGCTTACACACTGAAGCTTTCTTT
TRBJ2-1 - TRBV24-1 16 - CATSEGGLNFFNEQFF TGTGCCACCAGTGAGGGGGGATTAAATTTTTTCAATGAGCAGTTCTTC
TRBJ1-3 - TRBV28 16 - CASSYQTGSSGNTIYF TGTGCCAGCAGTTACCAAACAGGGAGCTCTGGAAACACCATATATTTT
TRBJ2-1 TRBD2 TRBV5-8 15 - CASSWASGRRNEQFF TGTGCCAGCAGCTGGGCTAGCGGGAGGAGGAATGAGCAGTTCTTC
TRBJ1-2 TRBD1 TRBV5-5 13 - CASSFGTGGGYTF TGTGCCAGCAGCTTCGGGACAGGGGGCGGCTACACCTTC